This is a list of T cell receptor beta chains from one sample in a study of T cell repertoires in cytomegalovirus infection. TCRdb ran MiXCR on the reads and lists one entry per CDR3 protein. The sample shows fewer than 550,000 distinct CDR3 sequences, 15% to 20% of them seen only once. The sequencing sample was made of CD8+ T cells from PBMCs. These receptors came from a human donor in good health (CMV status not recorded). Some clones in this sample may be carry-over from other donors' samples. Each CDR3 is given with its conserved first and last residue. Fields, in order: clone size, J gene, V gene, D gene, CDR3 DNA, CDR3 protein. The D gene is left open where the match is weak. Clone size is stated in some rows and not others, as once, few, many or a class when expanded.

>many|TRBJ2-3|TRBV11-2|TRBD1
TGTGCCAGCAGCCCCAGACAGGGTGCGGATACGCAGTATTTT
CASSPRQGADTQYF
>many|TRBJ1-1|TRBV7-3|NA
TGTGCCAGCAGCCGTTTTGTGAACACTGAAGCTTTCTTT
CASSRFVNTEAFF
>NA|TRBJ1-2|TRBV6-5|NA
TGTGCCAGCAGGTCCGCGGACCTAGGCTACACCTTC
CASRSADLGYTF
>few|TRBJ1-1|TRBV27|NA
TGTGCCAGCAGTTTTAAAGGGACCATGAACACTGAAGCTTTCTTT
CASSFKGTMNTEAFF
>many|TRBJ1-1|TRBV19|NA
TGTGCCAGTAGCTTCCGGGACTCAGGTATGAACACTGAAGCTTTCTTT
CASSFRDSGMNTEAFF
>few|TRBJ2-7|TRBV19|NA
TGTGCCAGTAGTAGCCCTCGGGCCGACAGCGTCTACGAGCAGTACTTC
CASSSPRADSVYEQYF
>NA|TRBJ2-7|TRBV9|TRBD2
TGTGCCAGCAGCCCTAGCGGGAGGGCCGGGGAGCAGTACTTC
CASSPSGRAGEQYF
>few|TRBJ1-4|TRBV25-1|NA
TGTGCCAGCAGTGATGGGGCGGCGGGTGAAAAACTGTTTTTT
CASSDGAAGEKLFF
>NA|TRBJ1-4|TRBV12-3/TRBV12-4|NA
TGTGCCAGCAGTATATATGTCGGCGACCCCGGAGGACTGTTTTTT
CASSIYVGDPGGLFF
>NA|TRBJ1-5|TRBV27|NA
TGTGCCAGCAGTCCGGGGTCGCCCAGGCAGCCCCAGCATTTT
CASSPGSPRQPQHF
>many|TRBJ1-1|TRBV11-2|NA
TGTGCCAGCAGCTTAGACACTTTGGGGACTGAAGCTTTCTTT
CASSLDTLGTEAFF
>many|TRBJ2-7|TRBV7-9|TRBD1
TGTGCCAGCAGCCGGAGCGACAGGGCCCACGAGCAGTACTTC
CASSRSDRAHEQYF
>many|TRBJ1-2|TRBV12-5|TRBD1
TGTGCTAGTGGCCGGGACAGGGACTATGGCTACACCTTC
CASGRDRDYGYTF
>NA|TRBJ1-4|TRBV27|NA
TGTGCCAGCAGTTTAGTGGGGGTAGGGAGGAAACTGTTTTTT
CASSLVGVGRKLFF
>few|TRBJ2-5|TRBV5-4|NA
TGTGCCAGCAGGCCCGGAGCCCAAGAGACCCAGTACTTC
CASRPGAQETQYF
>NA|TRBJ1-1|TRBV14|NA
TGTGCCAGCAGCCAAGATCTAGGTACCACTGAAGCTTTCTTT
CASSQDLGTTEAFF
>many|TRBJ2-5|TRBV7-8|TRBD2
TGTGCCAGCAGCCTTCAGCCGGGGGGGCGAGAGACCCAGTACTTC
CASSLQPGGRETQYF
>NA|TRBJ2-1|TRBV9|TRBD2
TGTGCCAGCAGCCCCAGGGCTAGCGGGATATACAATGAGCAGTTCTTC
CASSPRASGIYNEQFF
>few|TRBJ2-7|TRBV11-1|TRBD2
TGTGCCAGCAGCTTCGGTAGCGGGAGTTTCAACGAGCAGTACTTC
CASSFGSGSFNEQYF
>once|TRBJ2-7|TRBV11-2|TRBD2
TGTGCCAGCAGCTCCTCGGCGGGAGGGGGCTCCTACGAGCAGTACTTC
CASSSSAGGGSYEQYF
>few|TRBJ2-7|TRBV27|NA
TGTGCCAGCAGTTTAGGCGTGTCAGCCTACGAGCAGTACTTC
CASSLGVSAYEQYF
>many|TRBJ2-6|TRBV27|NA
TGTGCCAGCTATGGGGCCCCGCTTTTCTCGCGGCCCTCCGGGGCCAACGTCCTGACTTTC
CASYGAPLFSRPSGANVLTF
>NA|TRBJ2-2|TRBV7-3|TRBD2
TGTGCCAGCAGAAAAACGGGGGGGTCCACCGGGGAGCTGTTTTTT
CASRKTGGSTGELFF
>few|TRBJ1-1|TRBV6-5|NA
TGTGCCAGCAGTTACGGACCTCGAGGCACTGAAGCTTTCTTT
CASSYGPRGTEAFF
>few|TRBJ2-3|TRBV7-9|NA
TGTGCCAGCAGCTTTACAGGGAAGTCGGGAGATACGCAGTATTTT
CASSFTGKSGDTQYF
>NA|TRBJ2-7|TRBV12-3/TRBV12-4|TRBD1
TGTGCCAGCACCGCGACAGGGGACGAGCAGTACTTC
CASTATGDEQYF
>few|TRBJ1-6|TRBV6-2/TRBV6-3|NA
TGTGCCAGCAGCCACCGGGGCTATAATTCACCCCTCCACTTT
CASSHRGYNSPLHF
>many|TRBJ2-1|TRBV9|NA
TGTGCCAGCGGCTTGTCAGGGGAGAGTTACAATGAGCAGTTCTTC
CASGLSGESYNEQFF
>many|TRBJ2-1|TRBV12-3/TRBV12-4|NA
TGTGCCAGCAGCCCTAACCGTTACAATGAGCAGTTCTTC
CASSPNRYNEQFF
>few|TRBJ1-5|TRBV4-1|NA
TGCGCCAGCAGCCAAGATACAAGAGGTCATCAGCCCCAGCATTTT
CASSQDTRGHQPQHF
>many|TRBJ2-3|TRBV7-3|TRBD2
TGTGCCAGCGGCCCGTGGTTTGGGCTAGCGGGGGGACCGCAGTATTTT
CASGPWFGLAGGPQYF
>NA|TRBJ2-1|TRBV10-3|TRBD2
TGTGCCATCAGTGAGAGTAGCGGGGGACCCTACAATGAGCAGTTCTTC
CAISESSGGPYNEQFF
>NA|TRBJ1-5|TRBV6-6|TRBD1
TGTGCCAGCAGTCGGGGGGGACAGGGCCCAAGACAGCCCCAGCATTTT
CASSRGGQGPRQPQHF
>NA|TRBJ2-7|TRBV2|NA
TGTGCCCGCAGTGTAGGGGAGTACGAGCAGTACTTC
CARSVGEYEQYF
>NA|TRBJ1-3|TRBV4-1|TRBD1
TGCGCCAGCAGCCAAGATGCAGGGGGCGGAAACACCATATATTTT
CASSQDAGGGNTIYF
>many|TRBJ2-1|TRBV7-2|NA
TGTGCCAGCAGCTTAGCAGAGCAGTTCTTC
CASSLAEQFF
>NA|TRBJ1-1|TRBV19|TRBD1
TGTGCCAGTAGTATAGGGGACAGGGCGAACACTGAAGCTTTCTTT
CASSIGDRANTEAFF
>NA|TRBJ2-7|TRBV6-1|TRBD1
TGTGCCAGCAGTGAATGGAGACAGGGGACCTACGAGCAGTACTTC
CASSEWRQGTYEQYF
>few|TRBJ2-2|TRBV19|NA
TGTGCCAGTAGTAAGCGAGCCGCCGGGGAGCTGTTTTTT
CASSKRAAGELFF
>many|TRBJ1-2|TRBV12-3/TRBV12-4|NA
TGTGCCAGCAGTGGGACAAGACCAAACTATGGCTACACCTTC
CASSGTRPNYGYTF
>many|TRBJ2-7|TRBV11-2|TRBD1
TGTGCCAGCAGGGGGCTCTGGGACAGCTCCTACGAGCAGTACTTC
CASRGLWDSSYEQYF
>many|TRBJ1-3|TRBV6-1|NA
TGTGCCAGCAGTGAATTCGCGGACAGTTCTGGAAACACCATATATTTT
CASSEFADSSGNTIYF
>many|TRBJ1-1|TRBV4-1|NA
TGCGCCAGCAGCCAACCAGGAGGTTTAACTGAAGCTTTCTTT
CASSQPGGLTEAFF
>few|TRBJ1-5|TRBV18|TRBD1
TGTGCCAGCTCACCACAGCGGGACAGTTACAATCAGCCCCAGCATTTT
CASSPQRDSYNQPQHF
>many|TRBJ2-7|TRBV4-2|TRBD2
TGTGCCAGCAGCCAAGATCTGGGAGGGACCGACGAGCAGTACTTC
CASSQDLGGTDEQYF
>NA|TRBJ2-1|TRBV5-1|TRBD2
TGCGCCAGCAGCTTGGACACACTAGCGGGAGGATACAATGAGCAGTTCTTC
CASSLDTLAGGYNEQFF
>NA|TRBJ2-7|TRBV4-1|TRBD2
TGCGCCAGCAGCCAAGAGGGCGGGAGCCTCTACGAGCAGTACTTC
CASSQEGGSLYEQYF
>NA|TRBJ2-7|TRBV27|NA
TGTGCCAGCAGTCTCATTGGTGACTACGAGCAGTACTTC
CASSLIGDYEQYF
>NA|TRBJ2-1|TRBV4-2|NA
TGTTCCAGCAGCCAGAGCCATGAGAAATACAATGAGAAGTTCTTC
CSSSQSHEKYNEKFF
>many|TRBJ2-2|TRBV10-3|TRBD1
TGTGCCATCAGTGAGCCCTTTAAGGGACAGGGAAACACCGGGGAGCTGTTTTTT
CAISEPFKGQGNTGELFF